Ten or more counts support the clone carrying this T cell receptor (beta chain). Its antigen is not identified. The DNA ends 3 residues before the CDR3 does, and the rest of the CDR3 is filled in from the germline J gene. This sample is drawn from a study of T cell clonality in common variable immunodeficiency. Study-wide results and limits: Common variable immunodeficiency TCR beta sequences reportedly had fewer deletions and N-nucleotide insertions. Links between repertoire features and CVID complications were heterogeneity-limited.

The repertoire was sequenced with immunoSEQ multiplex PCR; TCRdb's copy has only in-frame clones and lacks some. Altogether approximately 46,000 clones were found in the sample, and no singletons occur. Germline V lookup: CDR1 ENHRY, CDR2 SYGVKD. CDR3 length: 13 residues. Trimming pared 10 bases from V and 3 bases from J, leaving 12 bases between. The V gene is TRBV10-3, the J gene TRBJ2-2, with D perhaps TRBD2 (6 bases). The sequenced sample consisted of peripheral blood mononuclear cells. The sequence derives from a person between 18 and 69 years old in good health. CDR3 bases read: TGTGCCACCATCTCGGGGGACACCGGGGAG. Translation: CATISGDTGE. The whole CDR3 is CATISGDTGELFF.